One and the same sample provided the 17 T cell receptor beta chains below, sequenced in a study of T cell responses to AZD1222 COVID-19 vaccine. Method: immunoSEQ multiplex PCR; TCRdb's copy keeps in-frame clones and lacks some. The table lists approximately 150,000 clones, roughly 92% of them singletons. The sequences come from peripheral blood, collected on day 0 of AZD1222 vaccination. The origin of the receptors is an adult in good health.

This clone is a singleton in its sample. The chain employs TRBV7-9 and TRBJ2-6; 7 positions match TRBD1. Germline V gene sequence: CDR1 SEHNR, CDR2 FQNEAQ (reference sequence). Trimming at V came to 4 bases and at J to 2 bases, leaving 11 bases not matched to a gene. The length of the CDR3 is 18 residues. DNA for the CDR3: TGTGCCAGCAGCTCGGGAAGACAGGGATCGCCTGGGGCCAACGTCCTGACTTTC. Amino acid sequence: CASSSGRQGSPGANVLTF.

The chain links TRBV7-2 to TRBJ1-4, with a tentative D call TRBD1 (5 bases). Trimming shortened V by 0 bases and J by 7 bases, and 9 bases separated the two germline ends. Per the germline V gene, CDR1 is SGHTA and CDR2 is FQGNSA. The CDR3 consists of 14 residues. CDR3 coding DNA: TGTGCCAGCAGCTTAGCGGGACCGAGTGAAAAACTGTTTTTT. Translating gives CASSLAGPSEKLFF.

This clone was counted a few times. This chain links TRBV7-9 with TRBJ1-4; 8 nucleotides match TRBD1. Germline V CDR1 and CDR2: SEHNR, FQNEAQ (reference sequence). This CDR3 comprises 14 residues. Unmatched junction bases numbered 4, after V lost 4 bases and J lost 6 bases. CDR3 sequence reads: CASSSSTGDEKLFF. The CDR3 DNA reads as TGTGCCAGCAGCTCCTCGACAGGGGATGAAAAACTGTTTTTT.

The chain uses TRBV30 and TRBJ1-5; possibly TRBD1 for D (6 bases). V dropped 0 bases and J dropped 6 bases, with 12 bases sitting between them. The germline CDR1 and CDR2 sequences are GTSNPN and SVGIG (reference sequence). The CDR3 runs to 14 residues. In nucleotides, the CDR3 is TGTGCCTGGAGTGTAACGAGGGGGACTCAGCCCCAGCATTTT. Translated: CAWSVTRGTQPQHF.

The count of this clone is one. The chain recombines TRBV6-2 or TRBV6-3 with TRBJ1-1; no reliable D call. Germline CDR1 and CDR2: MNHEY and SVGEGT. This CDR3 contains 14 residues. V was trimmed by 2 bases and J by 0 bases, leaving 7 bases between them. The CDR3 spells CASSYTGVNTEAFF. The DNA of the CDR3 is TGTGCCAGCAGTTACACCGGGGTGAACACTGAAGCTTTCTTT.

The V gene is TRBV21-1, the J gene TRBJ2-7. TRBV21-1 has pseudogene status. The CDR3 is made up of 16 amino acids. The CDR3 spells CASSNRAVDSNYEQYF. CDR3 bases: TGTGCCAGCAGCAATAGGGCCGTGGATTCCAACTACGAGCAGTACTTC.

A single count supports this clone. The V and J genes are TRBV19 and TRBJ1-5; possibly TRBD1 for D (6 bases). The CDR3 has 15 residues. Trimming removed 0 bases from V and 6 bases from J, with 12 bases in between. Germline lookup yields CDR1 LNHDA and CDR2 SQIVND (reference sequence). The CDR3 spells CASSIEGGRGQPQHF. CDR3 DNA sequence: TGTGCCAGTAGTATAGAGGGGGGCAGGGGTCAGCCCCAGCATTTT. Supplemented by reference TRBV19 and TRBJ1-5, the full variable domain reads DGGITQSPKYLFRKEGQNVTLSCEQNLNHDAMYWYRQDPGQGLRLIYYSQIVNDFQKGDIAEGYSVSREKKESFPLTVTSAQKNPTAFYLCASSIEGGRGQPQHFGDGTRLSIL.

This chain connects TRBV4-3 to TRBJ2-7, with D maybe TRBD2 (6 bases). Trimming stripped 0 bases from V and 0 bases from J, with 9 bases between. This CDR3 is 15 amino acids long. Germline V CDR1 and CDR2: LGHNA, YSLEER. In DNA form, the CDR3 reads TGCGCCAGCAGCCAAGATTCGGGAGCCTCCTACGAGCAGTACTTC. This sequence encodes CASSQDSGASYEQYF.

This rearrangement joins TRBV6-5 to TRBJ1-2; 8 bases agree with TRBD1. Germline V CDR1 and CDR2: MNHEY, SVGAGI. V lost 6 bases to trimming and J lost 4 bases; unmatched junction nucleotides: 4. This CDR3 has 13 residues. The CDR3 sequence: CASRYRGFYGYTF. The CDR3 DNA is TGTGCCAGCAGGTACAGGGGGTTCTATGGCTACACCTTC.

The rearrangement links TRBV7-9 to TRBJ1-2; no reliable D call. The CDR3 loop spans 14 amino acids. Germline lookup yields CDR1 SEHNR and CDR2 FQNEAQ (reference sequence). The V gene lost 2 bases and the J gene lost 3 bases, with 10 bases spanning the gap. The DNA for the CDR3 is TGTGCCAGCAGCTTAAGGCCGCGGGACTATGGCTACACCTTC. It is translated as CASSLRPRDYGYTF.

The table lists this clone with a few counts. J is TRBJ1-2 and V is TRBV2; 7 bases match TRBD1. V lost 4 bases and J lost 3; bases outside the gene matches: 8. In germline, CDR1 is SNHLY, CDR2 FYNNEI. The CDR3 runs to 15 residues. The CDR3 region is CASSATRTGDYGYTF. In DNA form, the CDR3 reads TGTGCCAGCAGTGCAACCCGGACAGGAGACTATGGCTACACCTTC.

The V call is TRBV5-1, the J call TRBJ2-5; TRBD1 aligns across 8 bases. Germline lookup yields CDR1 SGHRS and CDR2 YFSETQ. J lost 0 bases, V lost 3 bases, and 4 bases had no gene match. This CDR3 region has 15 residues. CDR3 DNA sequence: TGCGCCAGCAGCTGGGGGACAGGAGACCAAGAGACCCAGTACTTC. Translated: CASSWGTGDQETQYF.

The sample holds one count of this clone. V gene TRBV9 combines with J gene TRBJ2-1, with 7 bases lining up with TRBD1. CDR3 size: 15 residues. The trim removed 1 base at V and 2 bases at J, leaving 3 bases unmatched. CDR1 SGDLS and CDR2 YYNGEE come from the germline V gene. The CDR3 protein is CASSVSTGAYNEQFF. CDR3 nucleotides: TGTGCCAGCAGCGTAAGCACAGGGGCCTACAATGAGCAGTTCTTC.

J is TRBJ1-4 and V is TRBV30; D gene uncertain. V was pared by 2 bases and J by 6 bases, with 10 bases between. Germline loops: CDR1 GTSNPN, CDR2 SVGIG (reference sequence). The length of the CDR3 is 13 residues. The CDR3 DNA follows: TGTGCCTGGAGTACCCGGGTGCATGAAAAACTGTTTTTT. Amino acids: CAWSTRVHEKLFF.

The genes are TRBV7-3 and TRBJ2-1, with D possibly being TRBD1 (7 bases). Germline V gene sequence: CDR1 SGHTA, CDR2 FQGTGA. With 5 bases removed from V and 6 bases from J, the gap between germline ends came to 17 bases. CDR3 length: 15 amino acids. The CDR3 is CASSRVAEGANEQFF. CDR3 coding DNA: TGTGCCAGCAGCCGGGTGGCGGAGGGGGCCAATGAGCAGTTCTTC. Filled out from reference TRBV7-3 and TRBJ2-1, the complete variable domain reads GAGVSQTPSNKVTEKGKYVELRCDPISGHTALYWYRQSLGQGPEFLIYFQGTGAADDSGLPNDRFFAVRPEGSVSTLKIQRTERGDSAVYLCASSRVAEGANEQFFGPGTRLTVL.

The chain uses TRBV7-2 and TRBJ2-5; D gene uncertain. CDR1 is SGHTA, CDR2 FQGNSA, per germline. V was pared by 1 base and J by 2 bases, with 14 bases between. The CDR3 covers 16 residues. The CDR3 is CASSLGWAPGQETQYF. CDR3 coding DNA: TGTGCCAGCAGCTTAGGGTGGGCCCCTGGGCAAGAGACCCAGTACTTC.

The chain has TRBV18 and TRBJ2-7, with D possibly TRBD2 on 6 matching bases. Per the germline V gene, CDR1 is KGHSH and CDR2 is LQKENI. V lost 4 bases and J lost 5, with 15 bases in between. The CDR3 has 14 amino acids. The CDR3 loop reads CASSQGLQVDEQYF. The CDR3 nucleotides are TGTGCCAGCTCACAGGGACTCCAGGTGGACGAGCAGTACTTC. Full variable domain (remainder filled in from reference TRBV18 and TRBJ2-7): NAGVMQNPRHLVRRRGQEARLRCSPMKGHSHVYWYRQLPEEGLKFMVYLQKENIIDESGMPKERFSAEFPKEGPSILRIQQVVRGDSAAYFCASSQGLQVDEQYFGPGTRLTVT.